This T cell receptor beta chain originates from a study of blood T cells in healthy people across ages. Study context: Template switching retrieved approximately one barcoded beta molecule for each two T cells.

With 3 bases removed from V and 7 bases from J, the gap between germline ends came to 10 bases. CDR1 is DFQATT and CDR2 is SNEGSKA in the germline V gene (reference sequence). The CDR3 has 12 residues. Alongside a J-beta primer mix, a sample-barcoded 5' primer served in a second PCR lasting about 7 to 11 cycles. The template-switch adaptor was a 5' adaptor with 12 random nucleotides. It tagged each cDNA molecule. TCRdb used MiXCR to reprocess the 5' RACE reads, holding one entry per CDR3 protein. This sample has nearly 800,000 distinct CDR3 sequences, with approximately 53% found just once. General study findings and limits: The study found more naive CD4+ cells and higher diversity in long-lived than aged donors.

The sample holds many counts of this clonotype. What it binds is not known. Sequencing was performed on blood. The sequence derives from a man between 40 and 49 years old in good health. This chain connects TRBV20-1 to TRBJ2-4; weak D call: TRBD2 (6 bases). CDR3 nucleotides: TGCAGTGCTAGGGGACTTGATAACATTCAGTACTTC. Amino acids: CSARGLDNIQYF.